This note documents a single TCR beta chain sequence. This entry comes from a study of blood T cell repertoires in COVID-19. Authors' data handling: Using reference gene primer amplification, nucleated cell counts were estimated. Generated by immunoSEQ multiplex PCR, the TCRdb table keeps only in-frame clones and is missing some. Clonal size and the V and J genes are those of that table, whereas D and trimming came from the DNA. The sample yields 30,000 or so clones, 83% seen once. The sequence was obtained from a man aged 45-60 years with acute or convalescent COVID-19. Sample: peripheral blood.

CDR3 region: CASTDGGEGYGYTF. CDR3 nucleotides: TGTGCCAGCACGGATGGCGGGGAAGGCTATGGCTACACCTTC. This chain links TRBV6-5 with TRBJ1-2, with unresolved D. Trimming stripped 7 bases from V and 4 bases from J, with 16 bases between. The germline V gene encodes CDR1 MNHEY and CDR2 SVGAGI. The CDR3 loop spans 14 amino acids.